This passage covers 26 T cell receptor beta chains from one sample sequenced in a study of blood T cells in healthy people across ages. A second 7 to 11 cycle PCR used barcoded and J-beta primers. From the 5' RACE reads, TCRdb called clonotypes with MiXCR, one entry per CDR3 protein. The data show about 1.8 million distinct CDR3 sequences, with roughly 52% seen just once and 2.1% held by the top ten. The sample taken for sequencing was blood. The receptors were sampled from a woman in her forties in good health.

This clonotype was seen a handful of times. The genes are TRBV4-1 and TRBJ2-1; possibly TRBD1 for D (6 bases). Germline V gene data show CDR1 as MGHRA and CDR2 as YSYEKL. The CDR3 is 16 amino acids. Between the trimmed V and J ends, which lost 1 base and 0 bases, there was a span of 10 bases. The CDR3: CASSQVQGSSYNEQFF. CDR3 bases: TGCGCCAGCAGCCAAGTTCAGGGGAGCTCCTACAATGAGCAGTTCTTC.

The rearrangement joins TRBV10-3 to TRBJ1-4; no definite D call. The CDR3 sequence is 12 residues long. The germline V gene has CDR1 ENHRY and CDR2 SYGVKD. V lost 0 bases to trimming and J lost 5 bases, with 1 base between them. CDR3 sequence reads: CAISESNEKLFF. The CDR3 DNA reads TGTGCCATCAGTGAGTCGAATGAAAAACTGTTTTTT.

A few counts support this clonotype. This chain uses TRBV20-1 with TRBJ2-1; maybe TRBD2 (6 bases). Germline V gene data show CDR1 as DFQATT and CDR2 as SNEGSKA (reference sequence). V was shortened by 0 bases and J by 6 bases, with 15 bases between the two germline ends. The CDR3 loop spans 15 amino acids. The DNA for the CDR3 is TGCAGTGCTAGAGATGGGAGGTCGGGGAGCAATGAGCAGTTCTTC. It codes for CSARDGRSGSNEQFF.

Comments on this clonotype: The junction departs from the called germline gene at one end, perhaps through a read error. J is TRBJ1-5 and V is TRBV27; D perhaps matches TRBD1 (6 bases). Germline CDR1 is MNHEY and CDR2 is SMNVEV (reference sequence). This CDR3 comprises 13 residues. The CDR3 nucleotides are TGTGCCAGCAGGGACAGTCGCAATCAGCCCCGGCATTTT. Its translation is CASRDSRNQPRHF.

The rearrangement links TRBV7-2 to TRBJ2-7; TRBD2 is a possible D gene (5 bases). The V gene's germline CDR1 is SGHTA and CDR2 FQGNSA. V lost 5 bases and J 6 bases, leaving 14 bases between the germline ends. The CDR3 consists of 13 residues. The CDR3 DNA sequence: TGTGCCAGCAGCATTATTCCGGCGGGCGAGCAGTACTTC. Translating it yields CASSIIPAGEQYF.

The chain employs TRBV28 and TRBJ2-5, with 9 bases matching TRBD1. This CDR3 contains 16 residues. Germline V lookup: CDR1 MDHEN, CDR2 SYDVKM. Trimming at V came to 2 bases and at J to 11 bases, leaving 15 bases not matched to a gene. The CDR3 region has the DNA TGTGCCAGCAGTTTAAGAGGCCACAGGGGGCCGCAGGAGCAGTACTTC. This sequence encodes CASSLRGHRGPQEQYF. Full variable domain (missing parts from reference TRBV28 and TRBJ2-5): DVKVTQSSRYLVKRTGEKVFLECVQDMDHENMFWYRQDPGLGLRLIYFSYDVKMKEKGDIPEGYSVSREKKERFSLILESASTNQTSMYLCASSLRGHRGPQEQYFGPGTRLLVL.

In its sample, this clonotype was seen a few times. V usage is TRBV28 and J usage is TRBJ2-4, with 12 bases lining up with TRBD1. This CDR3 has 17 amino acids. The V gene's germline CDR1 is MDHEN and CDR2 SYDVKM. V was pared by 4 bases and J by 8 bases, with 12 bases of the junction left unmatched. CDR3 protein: CASSSSGTGGRRDIQYF. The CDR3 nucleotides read TGTGCCAGCAGTTCTTCCGGGACAGGGGGCAGGAGAGACATTCAGTACTTC. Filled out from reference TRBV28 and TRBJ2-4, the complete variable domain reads DVKVTQSSRYLVKRTGEKVFLECVQDMDHENMFWYRQDPGLGLRLIYFSYDVKMKEKGDIPEGYSVSREKKERFSLILESASTNQTSMYLCASSSSGTGGRRDIQYFGAGTRLSVL.

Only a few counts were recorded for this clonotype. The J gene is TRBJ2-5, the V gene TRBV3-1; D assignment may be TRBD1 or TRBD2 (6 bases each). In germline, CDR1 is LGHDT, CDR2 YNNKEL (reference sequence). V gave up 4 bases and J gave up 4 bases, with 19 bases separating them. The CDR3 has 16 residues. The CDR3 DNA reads TGTGCCAGCAGCCCATGGACGGGGGCTGGCGGAGAGACCCAGTACTTC. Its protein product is CASSPWTGAGGETQYF.

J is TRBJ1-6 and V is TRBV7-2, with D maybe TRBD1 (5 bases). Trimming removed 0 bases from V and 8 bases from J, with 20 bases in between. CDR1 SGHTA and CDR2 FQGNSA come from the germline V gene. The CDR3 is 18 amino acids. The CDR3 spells CASSLAYRGARGDSPLHF. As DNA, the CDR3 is TGTGCCAGCAGCTTAGCCTATCGAGGGGCGCGTGGTGATTCACCCCTCCACTTT.

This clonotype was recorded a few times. The CDR3 spells CASSPGTGGGSFTYEQYF. DNA for the CDR3: TGTGCCAGCAGCCCCGGGACAGGGGGCGGATCCTTCACCTACGAGCAGTACTTC. The chain uses TRBV6-2 or TRBV6-3 and TRBJ2-7, with 12 positions matching TRBD1. Trimming cost V 6 bases and J 2 bases; bases outside gene matches: 14. Per germline, CDR1 MNHEY and CDR2 SVGEGT. CDR3 size: 18 residues.

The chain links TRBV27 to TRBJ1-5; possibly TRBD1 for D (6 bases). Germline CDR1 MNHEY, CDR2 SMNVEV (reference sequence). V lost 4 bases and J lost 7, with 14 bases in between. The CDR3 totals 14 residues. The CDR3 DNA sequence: TGTGCCAGCAGTTCCGGGACAACACCCCAGCCCCAGCATTTT. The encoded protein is CASSSGTTPQPQHF.

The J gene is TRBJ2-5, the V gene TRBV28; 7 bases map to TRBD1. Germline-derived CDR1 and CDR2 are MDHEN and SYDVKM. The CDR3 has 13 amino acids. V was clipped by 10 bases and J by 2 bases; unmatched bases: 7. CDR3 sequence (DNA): TGTGCCACCAACCCAGGGGGTCAAGAGACCCAGTACTTC. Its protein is CATNPGGQETQYF. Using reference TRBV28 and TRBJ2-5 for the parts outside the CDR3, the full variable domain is DVKVTQSSRYLVKRTGEKVFLECVQDMDHENMFWYRQDPGLGLRLIYFSYDVKMKEKGDIPEGYSVSREKKERFSLILESASTNQTSMYLCATNPGGQETQYFGPGTRLLVL.

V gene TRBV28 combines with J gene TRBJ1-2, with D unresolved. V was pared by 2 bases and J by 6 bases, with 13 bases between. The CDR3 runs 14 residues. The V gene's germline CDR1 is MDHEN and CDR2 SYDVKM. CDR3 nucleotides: TGTGCCAGCAGTTTACAGTCGAAGGTGAATGGCTACACCTTC. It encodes CASSLQSKVNGYTF.

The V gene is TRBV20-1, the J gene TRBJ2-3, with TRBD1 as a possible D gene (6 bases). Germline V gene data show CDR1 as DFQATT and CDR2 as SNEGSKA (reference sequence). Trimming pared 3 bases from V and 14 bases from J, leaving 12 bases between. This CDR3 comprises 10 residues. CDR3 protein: CSASWGLAYF. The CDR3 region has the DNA TGCAGTGCTAGCTGGGGGCTTGCGTATTTT.

The CDR3 sequence: CASRTAYNSPLHF. The DNA of the CDR3 is TGTGCCAGCAGGACAGCCTATAATTCACCCCTCCACTTT. The gene calls are TRBV6-5 and TRBJ1-6; D is perhaps TRBD1 (5 bases). This CDR3 has 13 residues. Germline CDR1 and CDR2: MNHEY and SVGAGI. The ends were cut back, 6 bases at V and 2 bases at J, with 5 bases in the middle.

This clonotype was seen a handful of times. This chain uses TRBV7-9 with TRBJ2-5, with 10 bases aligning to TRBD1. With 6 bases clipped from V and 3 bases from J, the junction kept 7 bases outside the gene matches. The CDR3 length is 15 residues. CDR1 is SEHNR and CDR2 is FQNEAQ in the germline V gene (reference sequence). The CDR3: CASRRQGALEETQYF. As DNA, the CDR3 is TGTGCCAGCAGACGACAGGGGGCTCTCGAAGAGACCCAGTACTTC.

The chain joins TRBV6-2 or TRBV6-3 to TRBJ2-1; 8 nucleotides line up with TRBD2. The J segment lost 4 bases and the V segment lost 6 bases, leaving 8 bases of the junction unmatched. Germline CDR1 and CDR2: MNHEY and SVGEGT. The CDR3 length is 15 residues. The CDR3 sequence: CASRHGGGFYNEQFF. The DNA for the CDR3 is TGTGCCAGCAGACACGGCGGGGGGTTTTACAATGAGCAGTTCTTC.

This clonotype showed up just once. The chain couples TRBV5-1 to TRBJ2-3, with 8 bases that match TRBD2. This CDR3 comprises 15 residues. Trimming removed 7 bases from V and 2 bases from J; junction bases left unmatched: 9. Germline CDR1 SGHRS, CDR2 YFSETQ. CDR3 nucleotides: TGCGCCAGCCTAACCGGGACTAGTAACACAGATACGCAGTATTTT. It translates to CASLTGTSNTDTQYF. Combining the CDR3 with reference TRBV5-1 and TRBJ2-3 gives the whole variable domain KAGVTQTPRYLIKTRGQQVTLSCSPISGHRSVSWYQQTPGQGLQFLFEYFSETQRNKGNFPGRFSGRQFSNSRSEMNVSTLELGDSALYLCASLTGTSNTDTQYFGPGTRLTVL.

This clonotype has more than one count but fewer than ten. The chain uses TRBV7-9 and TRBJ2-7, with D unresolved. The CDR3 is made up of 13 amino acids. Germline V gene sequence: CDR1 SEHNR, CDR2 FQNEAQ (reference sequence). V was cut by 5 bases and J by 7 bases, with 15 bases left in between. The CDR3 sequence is CASSGLSAEEQYF. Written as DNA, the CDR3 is TGTGCCAGCAGCGGGTTAAGTGCTGAAGAGCAGTACTTC.

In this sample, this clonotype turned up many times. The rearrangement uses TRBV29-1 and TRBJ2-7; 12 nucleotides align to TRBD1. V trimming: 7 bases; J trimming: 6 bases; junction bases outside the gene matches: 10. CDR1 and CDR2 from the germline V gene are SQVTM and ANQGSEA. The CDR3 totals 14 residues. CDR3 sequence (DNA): TGCAGCGCCCTGGGGGGACAGGGGGCAATCGAGCAGTACTTC. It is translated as CSALGGQGAIEQYF.

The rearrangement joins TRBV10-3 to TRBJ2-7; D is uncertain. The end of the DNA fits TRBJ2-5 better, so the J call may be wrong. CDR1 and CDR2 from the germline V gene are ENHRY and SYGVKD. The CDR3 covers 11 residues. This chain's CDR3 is CAISEGVTQYF. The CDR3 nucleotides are TGTGCCATCAGTGAGGGGGTGACCCAGTACTTC.

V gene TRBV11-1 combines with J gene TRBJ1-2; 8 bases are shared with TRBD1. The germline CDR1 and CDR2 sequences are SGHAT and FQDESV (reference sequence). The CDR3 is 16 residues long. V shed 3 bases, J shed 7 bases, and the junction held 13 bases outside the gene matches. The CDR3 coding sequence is TGTGCCAGCAGCTTGACGGACAGGGAATTAGAAAGTGGCTACACCTTC. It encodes CASSLTDRELESGYTF. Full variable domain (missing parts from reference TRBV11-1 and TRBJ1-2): EAEVAQSPRYKITEKSQAVAFWCDPISGHATLYWYRQILGQGPELLVQFQDESVVDDSQLPKDRFSAERLKGVDSTLKIQPAELGDSAMYLCASSLTDRELESGYTFGSGTRLTVV.

This CDR3 is CASSPDRSPTYEQYF. As DNA, the CDR3 is TGTGCCAGCAGCCCCGACAGATCCCCTACCTACGAGCAGTACTTC. The V and J genes are TRBV12-3 or TRBV12-4 and TRBJ2-4, with D perhaps TRBD1 (5 bases). The J call is in doubt because the DNA end fits TRBJ2-7 better. The CDR3 runs to 15 residues.

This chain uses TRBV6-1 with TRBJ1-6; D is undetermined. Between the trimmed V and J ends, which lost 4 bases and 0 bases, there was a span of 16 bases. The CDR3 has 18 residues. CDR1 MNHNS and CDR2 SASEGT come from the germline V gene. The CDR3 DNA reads TGTGCCAGCAGTGCTTCTGGACTTTTGAGCTCCTATAATTCACCCCTCCACTTT. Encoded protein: CASSASGLLSSYNSPLHF.

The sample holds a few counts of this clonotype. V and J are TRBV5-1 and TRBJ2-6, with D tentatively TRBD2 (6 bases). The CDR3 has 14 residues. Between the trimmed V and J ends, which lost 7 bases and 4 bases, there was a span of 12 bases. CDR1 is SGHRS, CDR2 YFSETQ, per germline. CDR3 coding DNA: TGCGCCAGCTGGGGGGACGGAGGGGCCAACGTCCTGACTTTC. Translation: CASWGDGGANVLTF.

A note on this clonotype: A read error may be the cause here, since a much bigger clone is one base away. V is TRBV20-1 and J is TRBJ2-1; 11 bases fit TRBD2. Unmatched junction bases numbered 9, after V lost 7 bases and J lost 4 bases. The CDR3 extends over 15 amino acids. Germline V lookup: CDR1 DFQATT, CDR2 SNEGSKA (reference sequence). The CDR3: CSGPLPSGGYNEQFF. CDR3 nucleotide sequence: TGCAGTGGTCCCCTTCCTAGCGGGGGGTACAATGAGCAGTTCTTC.